Listed below are T cell receptor beta chains from one sample, sequenced in a study of blood T cells in healthy people across ages. TCRdb re-derived calls from the 5' RACE reads in MiXCR, one entry per CDR3 protein. The repertoire includes roughly 1,000,000 distinct CDR3 sequences, around 27% of them detected once, and around 0.75% sits in the top ten. The data were also submitted as part of a second study, on T cells of mothers and their children.

Input material: blood. All receptors derive from a girl aged 2 to 9 in good health. Each CDR3 is given with its conserved first and last residue. The order of the fields is CDR3 protein, CDR3 DNA, CDR3 length, clone size, V gene, J gene, D gene. D genes are given only for firm matches. Clone size is shown for a subset of rows, as once, few, many or a class of expanded clone.

CASSLVETSKNIQYF	TGTGCCAGCAGCTTAGTGGAGACTTCCAAAAACATTCAGTACTTC	15	few	TRBV7-9	TRBJ2-4	NA
CASSLGHGNEQFF	TGTGCCAGCAGTTTAGGCCATGGCAATGAGCAGTTCTTC	13	NA	TRBV12-3/TRBV12-4	TRBJ2-1	NA
CASSESPLETQYF	TGCGCCAGCAGCGAATCTCCATTGGAGACCCAGTACTTC	13	few	TRBV5-1	TRBJ2-5	NA
CASTPGGISYEQYF	TGTGCCAGCACCCCTGGGGGCATCTCCTACGAGCAGTACTTC	14	NA	TRBV6-5	TRBJ2-7	NA
CASHERGTYEQYF	TGTGCCAGCCATGAGCGGGGCACCTACGAGCAGTACTTC	13	NA	TRBV27	TRBJ2-7	TRBD2
CASTPREGLIAKNIQYF	TGCGCCAGCACCCCCAGGGAGGGACTTATAGCCAAAAACATTCAGTACTTC	17	NA	TRBV10-2	TRBJ2-4	TRBD2
CASSYQGATEQFF	TGTGCCAGCAGTTATCAGGGTGCCACTGAGCAGTTCTTC	13	few	TRBV7-3	TRBJ2-1	NA
CSATPGFLSYEQYF	TGCAGTGCTACCCCCGGGTTTCTATCCTACGAGCAGTACTTC	14	NA	TRBV20-1	TRBJ2-7	NA
CASSQTGVGSYNEQFF	TGTGCCAGCAGCCAAACGGGGGTGGGGTCCTACAATGAGCAGTTCTTC	16	few	TRBV3-1	TRBJ2-1	NA
CASSQGSRETQYF	TGTGCCAGCAGCCAGGGGTCGCGGGAGACCCAGTACTTC	13	few	TRBV12-3/TRBV12-4	TRBJ2-5	NA
CASSQEEGLAEAFF	TGCGCCAGCAGCCAAGAAGAGGGGTTGGCTGAAGCTTTCTTT	14	NA	TRBV4-1	TRBJ1-1	NA
CAIGGSEWGTSEQYF	TGTGCCATCGGCGGGAGCGAGTGGGGTACTAGCGAGCAGTACTTC	15	few	TRBV10-3	TRBJ2-7	TRBD2
CAISESGPLGENIQYF	TGTGCCATCAGTGAGTCTGGGCCCCTGGGGGAAAACATTCAGTACTTC	16	few	TRBV10-3	TRBJ2-4	NA
CASSLMDSGGDIQYF	TGTGCCAGCAGCTTAATGGATAGCGGGGGGGACATTCAGTACTTC	15	few	TRBV7-3	TRBJ2-4	TRBD2
CASSYSRDISYQPQHF	TGTGCCAGCAGCTACTCAAGGGACATATCCTATCAGCCCCAGCATTTT	16	NA	TRBV7-2	TRBJ1-5	NA
CSVPAETGVYGYTF	TGCAGCGTTCCTGCTGAGACAGGAGTCTATGGCTACACCTTC	14	few	TRBV29-1	TRBJ1-2	NA
CSARSRGGNTREQYF	TGCAGTGCTAGAAGTCGGGGCGGGAACACGAGAGAGCAGTACTTC	15	NA	TRBV20-1	TRBJ2-7	NA
CASSYASSWTEAFF	TGTGCCAGCAGTTACGCGTCCAGCTGGACTGAAGCTTTCTTT	14	few	TRBV6-5	TRBJ1-1	NA
CASRPRLGPNTGELFF	TGTGCCAGCCGTCCGCGCCTCGGACCCAACACCGGGGAGCTGTTTTTT	16	once	TRBV13	TRBJ2-2	NA
CASEGGGEKLFF	TGTGCCAGCGAAGGGGGCGGTGAAAAACTGTTTTTT	12	NA	TRBV5-5	TRBJ1-4	TRBD1
CASSLEYPTSSHEQFF	TGCGCCAGCAGCTTGGAGTACCCCACGAGCAGCCATGAGCAGTTCTTC	16	few	TRBV5-1	TRBJ2-1	NA
CASSETLATEETQYF	TGTGCCAGCAGTGAAACGCTAGCGACAGAGGAGACCCAGTACTTC	15	NA	TRBV2	TRBJ2-5	NA
CASSLGADWEYF	TGTGCCAGCAGCTTAGGAGCAGACTGGGAGTATTTT	12	few	TRBV7-8	TRBJ2-3	NA
CASSGKLTDRPPFNEQFF	TGCGCCAGCAGCGGAAAGCTAACGGACAGGCCCCCTTTCAATGAGCAGTTCTTC	18	few	TRBV5-1	TRBJ2-1	TRBD1
CASSPSAEDLTGEDQETQYF	TGTGCCAGCTCACCATCGGCCGAGGATCTGACAGGGGAGGACCAAGAGACCCAGTACTTC	20	NA	TRBV18	TRBJ2-5	TRBD1
CASSSRQGDMETQYF	TGTGCCAGCAGCTCCCGACAGGGTGATATGGAGACCCAGTACTTC	15	NA	TRBV7-9	TRBJ2-5	TRBD1
CASSYRAARLEKLFF	TGTGCCAGCAGTTATCGAGCGGCTCGACTAGAAAAACTGTTTTTT	15	NA	TRBV25-1	TRBJ1-4	NA
CASRTEQNTEAFF	TGCGCCAGCAGGACAGAGCAGAACACTGAAGCTTTCTTT	13	NA	TRBV5-1	TRBJ1-1	NA
CASSPSSDDEQFF	TGTGCCAGCAGCCCCTCAAGTGACGATGAGCAGTTCTTC	13	NA	TRBV13	TRBJ2-1	NA
CASSESTYNEQFF	TGTGCCAGCAGTGAAAGTACCTACAATGAGCAGTTCTTC	13	few	TRBV9	TRBJ2-1	NA
CASSLGPGKETQYF	TGTGCCAGCAGCTTAGGTCCGGGAAAAGAGACCCAGTACTTC	14	NA	TRBV7-9	TRBJ2-5	NA
CATSGDRGNIQYF	TGTGCCACCAGTGGTGACAGGGGTAACATTCAGTACTTC	13	NA	TRBV24-1	TRBJ2-4	TRBD1
CASSLSAGGTGTQYF	TGTGCCAGCAGTTTATCAGCGGGAGGGACTGGGACCCAGTACTTC	15	few	TRBV27	TRBJ2-5	TRBD2